The 25 T cell receptor beta chains listed next were all sequenced from one sample in a study of response to subunit inactivated influenza vaccine listed by TCRdb under 2018. The library came from RT-PCR. Data came from an Illumina HiSeq 2500. TCRdb ran its own pipeline on the public reads, namely fastp trimming at Q25 and MiXCR clone calling, and kept in-frame beta chains. Entries that share a CDR3 protein sequence are merged under the most common genes and DNA. This sample gives about 180,000 distinct CDR3 sequences in total; about 10% of them show up just once. The ten largest account for approximately 10% of the sample. Specimen: non-naive T cells sorted from PBMCs, collected on the day of vaccination. The cell subset or site label, read with the paper, signifies: memory T cell fraction. The receptors come from a man aged 45-65 years who received an inactivated influenza vaccine. Donor details come from another sample of the same person, matched by shared clones.

This clonotype has a count of ten or more. V and J are TRBV2 and TRBJ2-4; 7 bases are shared with TRBD1. This CDR3 comprises 17 residues. Germline values: CDR1 SNHLY, CDR2 FYNNEI. The V and J ends lost 3 bases and 1 base, in that order; junction bases with no gene match: 9. CDR3 coding DNA: TGTGCCAGCAGTGATCACTTTCGGGACAGCGCCAAAAACATTCAGTACTTC. Translated, it gives CASSDHFRDSAKNIQYF.

This clonotype was seen more than once but under ten times. This chain links TRBV20-1 with TRBJ2-1; the match to TRBD2 covers 8 bases. This CDR3 spans 12 amino acids. Germline values: CDR1 DFQATT, CDR2 SNEGSKA (reference sequence). V was clipped by 3 bases and J by 7 bases; unmatched bases: 2. The CDR3 nucleotides are TGCAGTGCTAGGACTAGCGCGAATGAGCAGTTCTTC. Encoded protein: CSARTSANEQFF.

This clonotype was found many times. V usage is TRBV4-3 and J usage is TRBJ2-4; a possible D gene is TRBD1 (6 bases). CDR1 and CDR2 from the germline V gene are LGHNA and YSLEER. Trimming cost V 0 bases and J 7 bases, with 10 bases left between them. This CDR3 region has 14 residues. The CDR3 DNA reads as TGCGCCAGCAGCCAAGATCTGGGGGCGAACATTCAGTACTTC. This gives the protein CASSQDLGANIQYF.

This clonotype was seen more than once but under ten times. The CDR3 DNA is TGCAGTGCTAGCGGGGGCCGAGGCGAGCAGTACTTC. Its protein is CSASGGRGEQYF. The chain is built from TRBV20-1 and TRBJ2-7; D is tentatively TRBD1 or TRBD2 (6 bases each). Deletions cut 3 bases from V and 6 bases from J, with 12 bases between. Germline V gives CDR1 DFQATT, CDR2 SNEGSKA (reference sequence). This CDR3 is built from 12 residues.

In this sample, this clonotype turned up many times. V and J are TRBV7-2 and TRBJ2-3, with D possibly being TRBD2 (5 bases). Looked up from germline, CDR1 is SGHTA and CDR2 is FQGNSA. The CDR3 runs 17 residues. Trimming cost V 0 bases and J 1 base, with 14 bases left between them. CDR3 protein: CASSLALILGGTDTQYF. The CDR3 region has the DNA TGTGCCAGCAGCTTAGCGCTAATACTAGGTGGCACAGATACGCAGTATTTT.

V gene TRBV24-1 combines with J gene TRBJ2-2, with 8 positions matching TRBD2. Germline V gene lookup returns CDR1 KGHDR and CDR2 SFDVKD. After removal of 2 bases from V and 1 base from J, the junction contained 5 bases not matched to a gene. The CDR3 is made up of 17 amino acids. The CDR3 loop is CATSDWVAGLNTGELFF. The CDR3 DNA reads as TGTGCCACCAGTGATTGGGTAGCGGGACTGAACACCGGGGAGCTGTTTTTT.

This chain joins TRBV20-1 and TRBJ2-3, with D perhaps TRBD2 (5 bases). V dropped 5 bases and J dropped 8 bases, with 23 bases sitting between them. The CDR3 is 15 amino acids. In germline, CDR1 is DFQATT, CDR2 SNEGSKA (reference sequence). CDR3 DNA: TGCAGTGCTCTCGTGTACAGCCGGACTGGAAGTACGCAGTATTTT. Translated: CSALVYSRTGSTQYF.

The chain combines TRBV9 with TRBJ2-7, with D possibly matching TRBD2 (5 bases). There are 15 residues in the CDR3. The V gene lost 0 bases and the J gene lost 2 bases, with 12 bases spanning the gap. Germline CDR1 reads SGDLS; CDR2 reads YYNGEE. The CDR3 is CASSVAPGKTYEQYF. The DNA for the CDR3 is TGTGCCAGCAGCGTAGCTCCCGGGAAAACCTACGAGCAGTACTTC.

A word on this clonotype: This sequence may be a read error, since a much larger clone differs from it by one base. The V and J genes are TRBV3-1 and TRBJ2-7; D is unclear. The germline CDR1 and CDR2 sequences are LGHDT and YNNKEL (reference sequence). The CDR3 extends over 12 amino acids. CDR3 DNA sequence: TGTGCCGGCAGCCAAATAAAACACGAGCAGTACTTC. It is translated as CAGSQIKHEQYF.

This clonotype was detected many times. This chain connects TRBV11-2 to TRBJ2-3, with 9 bases that match TRBD2. This CDR3 has 16 amino acids. Germline V CDR1 and CDR2: SGHAT, FQNNGV. V gave up 5 bases and J gave up 4 bases; unmatched junction bases: 10. Here the CDR3 reads CASSHRWREGADTQYF. CDR3 coding DNA: TGTGCCAGCAGCCATCGTTGGCGGGAGGGAGCAGATACGCAGTATTTT.

CDR3 DNA sequence: TGTGCCAGCAGCATCGGAGGGAGCAAATTTGGTGTGAGCTACACCTTC. The encoded protein is CASSIGGSKFGVSYTF. The chain carries TRBV7-9 and TRBJ1-2; no reliable D call. The CDR3 is 16 amino acids. The V end was cut by 5 bases, the J end by 9 bases, with 25 bases between. Per germline, CDR1 SEHNR and CDR2 FQNEAQ (reference sequence).

The chain recombines TRBV4-1 with TRBJ2-1; unclear D gene. The CDR3 has 14 residues. Trimming removed 4 bases from V and 6 bases from J, with 13 bases in between. CDR1 and CDR2 (germline): MGHRA, YSYEKL. Here the CDR3 DNA reads TGCGCCAGCAGCCGGGAAGGAAACGTCAATGAGCAGTTCTTC. This sequence encodes CASSREGNVNEQFF.

This clonotype was counted at least ten times. The rearrangement uses TRBV2 and TRBJ2-2, with D maybe TRBD1 (6 bases). The CDR3 contains 16 residues. V was pared by 9 bases and J by 4 bases, with 21 bases between. Germline V gene lookup returns CDR1 SNHLY and CDR2 FYNNEI. The CDR3 loop reads CARRTETGPTTGELFF. Here the CDR3 DNA reads TGTGCCAGAAGGACGGAGACAGGACCGACCACCGGGGAGCTGTTTTTT.

The table lists this clonotype with many counts. This chain joins TRBV18 and TRBJ2-7, with 10 bases matching TRBD2. The CDR3 spans 15 residues. V lost 2 bases and J lost 7; bases outside the gene matches: 8. The germline V gene encodes CDR1 KGHSH and CDR2 LQKENI. The CDR3 reads CASSPTSGALGEQYF. The DNA of the CDR3 is TGTGCCAGCTCACCAACTAGCGGGGCCTTGGGAGAGCAGTACTTC.

This clonotype was detected many times. The CDR3, as DNA: TGTGCCAGCAGTTATAGCGATTCCAATGAGCAGTTCTTC. This encodes CASSYSDSNEQFF. V usage is TRBV6-1 and J usage is TRBJ2-1; D may be TRBD2 (5 bases). The CDR3 has 13 residues. V lost 5 bases, J lost 6 bases, and 11 bases lay in between. CDR1 and CDR2 from the germline V gene are MNHNS and SASEGT.

The chain uses TRBV6-2 or TRBV6-3 and TRBJ2-2, with TRBD2 as a possible D gene (5 bases). Germline CDR1 and CDR2: MNHEY and SVGEGT. V was clipped by 4 bases and J by 6 bases, with 15 bases between them. This CDR3 is 15 amino acids long. CDR3 residues: CASSSRPAGAGELFF. The CDR3 DNA is TGTGCCAGCAGTTCGCGGCCCGCGGGCGCCGGGGAGCTGTTTTTT.

By share, this clonotype ranks as medium-sized. The chain is built from TRBV5-1 and TRBJ2-2; no firm D call. Germline CDR1 and CDR2: SGHRS and YFSETQ. There are 12 residues in the CDR3. Trimming took 4 bases from V and 3 from J, leaving 4 bases between them. Written as DNA, the CDR3 is TGCGCCAGCAGCACGGACACCGGGGAGCTGTTTTTT. Amino acids: CASSTDTGELFF.

This clonotype was picked up many times. The chain recombines TRBV27 with TRBJ2-7; the D gene is possibly TRBD2 (5 bases). V was cut by 4 bases and J by 0 bases, with 19 bases left in between. There are 17 residues in the CDR3. CDR1 is MNHEY, CDR2 SMNVEV, per germline (reference sequence). CDR3 bases: TGTGCCAGCAGTTCATTAGGGTCCCCGGGGAGCTCCTACGAGCAGTACTTC. Translating gives CASSSLGSPGSSYEQYF.

A few counts support this clonotype. The V gene is TRBV12-3 or TRBV12-4, the J gene TRBJ2-7, with a tentative D call TRBD1 (5 bases). V was trimmed by 4 bases and J by 2 bases, leaving 9 bases between them. This CDR3 region has 13 residues. The CDR3 region is CASSYRITYEQYF. DNA of the CDR3: TGTGCCAGCAGTTACAGGATTACCTACGAGCAGTACTTC.

Only a few counts were recorded for this clonotype. The rearrangement uses TRBV5-6 and TRBJ2-5; the D gene is possibly TRBD1 (5 bases). The CDR3 is made up of 12 amino acids. Per germline, CDR1 SGHDT and CDR2 YYEEEE. V was trimmed by 4 bases and J by 4 bases, leaving 8 bases between them. In DNA form, the CDR3 reads TGTGCCAGCAGCCAGGGAATAGAGACCCAGTACTTC. Its protein is CASSQGIETQYF.

V and J are TRBV20-1 and TRBJ2-5, with D possibly being TRBD1 (6 bases). This CDR3 region has 13 residues. V was shortened by 2 bases and J by 5 bases, with 12 bases between the two germline ends. Germline CDR1 is DFQATT and CDR2 is SNEGSKA (reference sequence). The CDR3 loop is CSARRGFLETQYF. The CDR3 coding sequence is TGCAGTGCTAGAAGGGGGTTCTTGGAGACCCAGTACTTC.

This chain uses TRBV28 with TRBJ1-5, with D possibly being TRBD1 (6 bases). The CDR3 has 18 amino acids. V dropped 0 bases and J dropped 4 bases, with 19 bases sitting between them. Germline-derived CDR1 and CDR2 are MDHEN and SYDVKM. For the CDR3, the DNA is TGTGCCAGCAGTTTATGGGGGGGGGGCCGCCAGGCTAATCAGCCCCAGCATTTT. Protein: CASSLWGGGRQANQPQHF.

In DNA form, the CDR3 reads TGTGCCAGCAGCGTAGCTTTTGGGGGCACCTCCGGGGAGCTGTTTTTT. Protein product: CASSVAFGGTSGELFF. This chain joins TRBV9 and TRBJ2-2; possible D gene TRBD1, 6 bases. This CDR3 has 16 residues. CDR1 is SGDLS, CDR2 YYNGEE, per germline. V lost 0 bases and J 6 bases, leaving 15 bases between the germline ends. Full variable domain (remainder filled in from reference TRBV9 and TRBJ2-2): DSGVTQTPKHLITATGQRVTLRCSPRSGDLSVYWYQQSLDQGLQFLIQYYNGEERAKGNILERFSAQQFPDLHSELNLSSLELGDSALYFCASSVAFGGTSGELFFGEGSRLTVL.

The sample holds many counts of this clonotype. The rearrangement joins TRBV12-3 or TRBV12-4 to TRBJ1-1; weak D call: TRBD1 (5 bases). The V end was cut by 2 bases, the J end by 4 bases, with 23 bases between. The CDR3 is 18 amino acids. In nucleotides, the CDR3 is TGTGCCAGCAGTTTACGACGGACATTGAACCGCCCGCCCACTGAAGCTTTCTTT. Its translation: CASSLRRTLNRPPTEAFF.

This clonotype showed up just a few times. CDR3 region: CASSRTFGGAQETQYF. The DNA for the CDR3 is TGTGCCAGCAGTCGGACCTTCGGGGGCGCCCAAGAGACCCAGTACTTC. The chain combines TRBV6-2 or TRBV6-3 with TRBJ2-5; D is perhaps TRBD1 or TRBD2 (6 bases each). The ends were cut back, 5 bases at V and 1 base at J, with 17 bases in the middle. The CDR3 has 16 residues. CDR1 MNHEY and CDR2 SVGEGT come from the germline V gene.